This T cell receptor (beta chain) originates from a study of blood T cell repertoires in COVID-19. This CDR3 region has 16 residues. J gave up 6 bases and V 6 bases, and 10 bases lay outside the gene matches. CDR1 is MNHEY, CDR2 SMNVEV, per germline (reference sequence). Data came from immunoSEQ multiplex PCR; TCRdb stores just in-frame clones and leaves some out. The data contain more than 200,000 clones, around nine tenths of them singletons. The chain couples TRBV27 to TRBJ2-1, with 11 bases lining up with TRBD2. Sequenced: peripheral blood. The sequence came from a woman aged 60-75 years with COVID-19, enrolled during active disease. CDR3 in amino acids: CASRSGGLAGGNEQFF. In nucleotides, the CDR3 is TGTGCCAGCAGGTCGGGTGGGCTAGCGGGAGGCAATGAGCAGTTCTTC.